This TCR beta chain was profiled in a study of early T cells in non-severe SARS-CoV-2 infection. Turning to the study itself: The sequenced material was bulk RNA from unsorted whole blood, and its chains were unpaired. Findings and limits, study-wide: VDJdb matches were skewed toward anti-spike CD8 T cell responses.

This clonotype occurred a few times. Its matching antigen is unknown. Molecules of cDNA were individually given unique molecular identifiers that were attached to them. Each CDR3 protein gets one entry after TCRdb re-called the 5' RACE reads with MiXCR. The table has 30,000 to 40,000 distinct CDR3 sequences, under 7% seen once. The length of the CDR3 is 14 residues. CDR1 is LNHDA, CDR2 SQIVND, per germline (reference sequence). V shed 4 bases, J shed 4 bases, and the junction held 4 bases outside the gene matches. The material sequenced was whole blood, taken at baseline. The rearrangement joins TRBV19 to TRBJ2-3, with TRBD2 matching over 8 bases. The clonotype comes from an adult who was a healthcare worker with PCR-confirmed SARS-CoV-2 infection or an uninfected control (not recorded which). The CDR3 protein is CASSTSGSADTQYF. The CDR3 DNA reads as TGTGCCAGTAGTACGAGCGGGAGCGCAGATACGCAGTATTTT.